A selection of T cell receptor beta chains follows, all from one sample in a study of T cells in Graves' hyperthyroidism and ophthalmopathy. Each CDR3 protein gets one entry after TCRdb re-called the multiplex PCR reads with MiXCR. The data show around 370,000 distinct CDR3 sequences, less than 20% seen once. Sequencing input: blood. Source of these receptors: a man aged 18 to 29 with Graves' ophthalmopathy. Both conserved end residues are part of each CDR3. A D gene is named only where the DNA matches it firmly. Clone sizes are given selectively: once, few, many, or a class where the clone is expanded.

size,J,D,length,V,DNA,CDR3
many,TRBJ2-3,TRBD1,14,TRBV11-3,TGTGCCAGCAGCTTACACAGGGGTGAAGATACGCAGTATTTT,CASSLHRGEDTQYF
-,TRBJ1-2,-,14,TRBV27,TGTGCCAGCAGTTTCATGGGGGGAGGTTATGGCTACACCTTC,CASSFMGGGYGYTF
many,TRBJ2-4,-,18,TRBV7-9,TGTGCCAGCAGTCACCCTAAGGGTGGGGATCGGGTCAAAAACATTCAGTACTTC,CASSHPKGGDRVKNIQYF
-,TRBJ2-1,TRBD2,17,TRBV5-4,TGTGCCAGCAAGGGACCGGGGGGTGAGAGCTCCTACAATGAGCAGTTCTTC,CASKGPGGESSYNEQFF
few,TRBJ1-5,TRBD1,13,TRBV10-3,TGTGCCATCCAACAGGGGGGCGATCAGCCCCAGCATTTT,CAIQQGGDQPQHF
few,TRBJ1-2,TRBD1,14,TRBV19,TGTGCCAGTAATCCGGGACAGAAAAGCTATGGCTACACCTTC,CASNPGQKSYGYTF
-,TRBJ2-7,TRBD2,16,TRBV9,TGTGCCAGCAGCCCCCGGGGGGGGATGAGCTCCTACGAGCAGTACTTC,CASSPRGGMSSYEQYF
many,TRBJ1-1,-,11,TRBV6-1,TGTGCCAGCAGCCTCCGTGGGGAAGCTTTCTTT,CASSLRGEAFF
-,TRBJ1-1,-,13,TRBV6-1,TGTGCCAGCACCTTAGGGCCTGACACTGAAGCTTTCTTT,CASTLGPDTEAFF
-,TRBJ1-3,-,15,TRBV25-1,TGTGCCAGCAGTGAACGGGGGGCGGCTGGAAACACCATATATTTT,CASSERGAAGNTIYF
few,TRBJ2-3,TRBD2,16,TRBV5-1,TGCACCAGCAGCTTGGCGGGGGGGGCCTGGACAGATACGCAGTATTTT,CTSSLAGGAWTDTQYF
few,TRBJ2-5,-,13,TRBV12-3/TRBV12-4,TGTGCCAGCAGACCGGGGCTAACGGAGACCCAGTACTTC,CASRPGLTETQYF
-,TRBJ2-1,-,20,TRBV7-9,TGTGCCAGCAGTCGGGACTCTAGCAGGGGTCGGGGGCGCGGACACAATGAGCAGTTCTTC,CASSRDSSRGRGRGHNEQFF
-,TRBJ2-7,-,13,TRBV24-1,TGTGCCACCAGTGATACGGACGCCTACGAGCAGTACTTC,CATSDTDAYEQYF
many,TRBJ2-7,-,15,TRBV2,TGTGCCAGCAGTCGGGACGGAGCCCGGATAAGCGAGCAGTACTTC,CASSRDGARISEQYF
few,TRBJ2-3,TRBD2,16,TRBV7-3,TGTGCCAGCAGCTTAATCGGGACTAGCGGAGCAGATACGCAGTATTTT,CASSLIGTSGADTQYF
few,TRBJ2-6,TRBD1,17,TRBV5-1,TGCGCCAGCAGCCGAACAGGGGCTATCTCTGGGGCCAACGTCCTGACTTTC,CASSRTGAISGANVLTF
many,TRBJ1-2,-,14,TRBV3-1,TGTGCCAGCAGCCAAGGTAGCACTAACTATGGCTACACCTTC,CASSQGSTNYGYTF
-,TRBJ1-5,-,15,TRBV27,TGTGCCAGCAGTTCCCAGTTTTATAGCAATCAGCCCCAGCATTTT,CASSSQFYSNQPQHF
many,TRBJ2-5,-,11,TRBV3-1,TGTGCCAGCAGCCATGGAGAGACCCAGTACTTC,CASSHGETQYF
few,TRBJ1-5,TRBD1,16,TRBV6-1,TGTGCCACCCAGGGACAGGGGGGATTAGGTGATCAGCCCCAGCATTTT,CATQGQGGLGDQPQHF
few,TRBJ1-5,TRBD1,16,TRBV28,TGTGCCAGCAGTTCGCCGACAGGGTCAAGCAATCAGCCCCAGCATTTT,CASSSPTGSSNQPQHF
many,TRBJ1-5,-,15,TRBV6-1,TGTGCCAGCAGCCCGTCGACGGGAAGCAATCAGCCCCAGCATTTT,CASSPSTGSNQPQHF
many,TRBJ2-7,TRBD1,12,TRBV5-1,TGCGCCAGCAGCTTTGACAGGGACGAGCAGTACTTC,CASSFDRDEQYF
many,TRBJ2-3,TRBD2,17,TRBV12-3/TRBV12-4,TGTGCCAGCAGAGGACTAGCGGAAAAGCTTAGCACAGATACGCAGTATTTT,CASRGLAEKLSTDTQYF
few,TRBJ1-1,TRBD1,14,TRBV4-1,TGCGCCAGCCGCCCAGACAGGGTGAATACTGAAGCTTTCTTT,CASRPDRVNTEAFF
few,TRBJ2-4,-,13,TRBV18,TGTGCCAGCTCACCGGAAGGGGCCGACATTCAGTACTTC,CASSPEGADIQYF
many,TRBJ1-2,-,15,TRBV12-3/TRBV12-4,TGTGCCAGCAGTTCGGGGACGGTAGCTAACTATGGCTACACCTTC,CASSSGTVANYGYTF
many,TRBJ2-5,TRBD2,16,TRBV2,TGTGCCAGCAGTGAAGCTAGCGGGGGGGCCAAAGAGACCCAGTACTTC,CASSEASGGAKETQYF
-,TRBJ2-2,TRBD2,17,TRBV3-1,TGTGCCAGCAGCCAAGAAGTAGGCGGGGGGGCCAACGGGGAGCTGTTTTTT,CASSQEVGGGANGELFF
many,TRBJ2-7,-,13,TRBV3-1,TGTGCCAGCAGCCAAGCGTACCAGGGGGAGCAGTACTTC,CASSQAYQGEQYF
once,TRBJ1-5,-,14,TRBV6-2/TRBV6-3,TGTGCCAGCACCGACAGAGATAGCAATCAGTCCCAGCATTTT,CASTDRDSNQSQHF
many,TRBJ2-1,-,14,TRBV3-1,TGTGCCAGCAGCCAGGGGGGTTCCTACAATGAGCAGTTCTTC,CASSQGGSYNEQFF
many,TRBJ1-1,-,14,TRBV19,TGTGCCAGTAGTATTACAGTGGGGAACACTGAAGCTTTCTTT,CASSITVGNTEAFF
many,TRBJ2-7,TRBD2,16,TRBV3-1,TGTGCCAGCAGCCAAGATCAGAGCGGGGGACCCCTCGAGCAGTACTTC,CASSQDQSGGPLEQYF
few,TRBJ1-6,TRBD1,15,TRBV6-1,TGTGCCAGCAGCACCCGGGACAGGGCGAATTCACCCCTCCACTTT,CASSTRDRANSPLHF
-,TRBJ2-1,-,14,TRBV10-3,TGTGCCATCAGTGCACAGGGAGTTAGCAATGAGCAGTTCTTC,CAISAQGVSNEQFF
many,TRBJ2-1,TRBD2,15,TRBV11-2,TGTGCCAGCAGCCTCTACGGGGGGTCCTACAATGAGCAGTTCTTC,CASSLYGGSYNEQFF
many,TRBJ1-5,-,16,TRBV6-1,TGTGCCAGCCGCTCCGCCCTCGGTAGGGTCAATCAGCCCCAGCATTTT,CASRSALGRVNQPQHF
many,TRBJ1-1,TRBD1,14,TRBV9,TGTGCCAGCACCACCGGGACAGTGAACACTGAAGCTTTCTTT,CASTTGTVNTEAFF
-,TRBJ2-5,-,14,TRBV12-5,TGTGCTAGTGGTTTATCTGGGGGCGGAGAGACCCAGTACTTC,CASGLSGGGETQYF